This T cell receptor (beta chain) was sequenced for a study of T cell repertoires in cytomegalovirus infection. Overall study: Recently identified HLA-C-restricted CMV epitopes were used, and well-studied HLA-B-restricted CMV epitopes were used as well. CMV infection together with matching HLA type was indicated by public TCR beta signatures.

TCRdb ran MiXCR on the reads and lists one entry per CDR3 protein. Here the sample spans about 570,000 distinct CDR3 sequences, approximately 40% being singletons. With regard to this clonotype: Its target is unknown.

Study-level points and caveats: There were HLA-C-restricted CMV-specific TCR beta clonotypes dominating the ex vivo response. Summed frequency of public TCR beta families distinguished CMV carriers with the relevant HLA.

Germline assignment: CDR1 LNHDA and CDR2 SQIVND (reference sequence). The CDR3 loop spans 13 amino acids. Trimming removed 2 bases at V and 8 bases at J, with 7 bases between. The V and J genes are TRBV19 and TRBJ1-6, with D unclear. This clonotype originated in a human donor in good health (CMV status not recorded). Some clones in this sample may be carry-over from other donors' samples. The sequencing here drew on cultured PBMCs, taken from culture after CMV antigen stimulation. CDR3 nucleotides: TGTGCCAGTAGTATATCTCCAGATTCACCCCTCCACTTT. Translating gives CASSISPDSPLHF.